This record concerns one T cell receptor (beta chain) sequence. Its specificity is unknown. CDR1 SGDLS and CDR2 YYNGEE come from the germline V gene. This CDR3 is 16 amino acids long. Measured with immunoSEQ multiplex PCR; TCRdb has only the in-frame clones, and not every one. The sample lists about 140,000 clones; roughly 80% were seen once. The data derive from a study of cytotoxic CD8 clonotypes in ibrutinib-treated CLL. Study-level information: Results showed approximately 25 partial and 2 complete responses; following median around 68 months, approximately 15 remained remitted, about twelve advanced. Notes on the study in general: The study found baseline clonality above age-matched healthy donors, tracking circulating CD8+ T-cell counts. Baseline levels were approached again at progression, after clonality had risen at ibrutinib response. Public clonotypes, found uncommonly, either contracted or stayed stable on treatment.

V is TRBV9 and J is TRBJ2-5; TRBD2 matches at 8 bases. The J call may be incorrect, as the DNA end agrees better with TRBJ2-7. The clonotype was recovered from a human donor with chronic lymphocytic leukemia. The sequences come from PBMCs, collected after 12 months of ibrutinib treatment. CDR3 protein: CASGPGGAAGVHEQYF. The CDR3 region has the DNA TGTGCCAGCGGGCCCGGAGGGGCAGCGGGAGTCCACGAGCAGTACTTC.